The 18 T cell receptor beta chains given below trace back to one sample, sequenced in a study of blood T cell repertoires in COVID-19. Produced via immunoSEQ multiplex PCR; TCRdb's table is partial and in-frame only. The repertoire holds approximately 300,000 clones, more than 70% seen once, with roughly 5.3% in the top ten. Material for sequencing was PBMCs or T cells enriched from blood (not recorded which). Source of these receptors: a woman in her 30s who had recovered from COVID-19.

The chain joins TRBV18 to TRBJ1-3; the match to TRBD1 covers 9 bases. The CDR3 covers 16 residues. Trimming cost V 1 base and J 0 bases; bases outside gene matches: 1. CDR1 and CDR2 from the germline V gene are KGHSH and LQKENI. Here the CDR3 reads CASSPQQGASGNTIYF. The CDR3 DNA reads TGTGCCAGCTCACCACAACAGGGGGCCTCTGGAAACACCATATATTTT.

This chain uses TRBV19 with TRBJ2-7, with 9 bases matching TRBD1. V dropped 5 bases and J dropped 6; count of bases not matched to a gene: 8. The CDR3 has 14 amino acids. The germline V gene encodes CDR1 LNHDA and CDR2 SQIVND (reference sequence). The CDR3 sequence: CASSATGGRSEQYF. DNA for the CDR3: TGTGCCAGTAGTGCGACAGGGGGAAGGAGCGAGCAGTACTTC.

V usage is TRBV24-1 and J usage is TRBJ2-5; 9 nucleotides line up with TRBD1. The junction had 8 bases not matched to a gene; V was cut back by 3 bases and J by 4 bases. CDR3 size: 16 residues. Per germline, CDR1 KGHDR and CDR2 SFDVKD. Here the CDR3 reads CATSDLGQGTGETQYF. Written as DNA, the CDR3 is TGTGCCACCAGTGATCTCGGACAGGGGACGGGAGAGACCCAGTACTTC.

CDR3 in amino acids: CASSVVGGPNSPLHF. CDR3 bases: TGTGCCAGCAGCGTAGTCGGCGGCCCGAATTCACCCCTCCACTTT. The chain combines TRBV9 with TRBJ1-6; D call uncertain. V lost 0 bases to trimming and J lost 7 bases, with 11 bases between them. The CDR3 covers 15 residues. Germline CDR1 is SGDLS and CDR2 is YYNGEE. Supplemented by reference TRBV9 and TRBJ1-6, the full variable domain reads DSGVTQTPKHLITATGQRVTLRCSPRSGDLSVYWYQQSLDQGLQFLIQYYNGEERAKGNILERFSAQQFPDLHSELNLSSLELGDSALYFCASSVVGGPNSPLHFGNGTRLTVT.

This chain uses TRBV15 with TRBJ1-1, with 7 bases identical to TRBD1. The ends lost 3 bases at V and 5 bases at J; junction bases unmatched: 9. The CDR3 sequence is 15 residues long. Per the germline V gene, CDR1 is LNHNV and CDR2 is YYDKDF (reference sequence). CDR3 loop: CATSSVTGRWTEAFF. In DNA form, the CDR3 reads TGTGCCACCAGCAGTGTGACAGGGCGTTGGACTGAAGCTTTCTTT.

This sequence joins TRBV7-2 and TRBJ2-5; TRBD2 might be the D (6 bases). V dropped 5 bases and J dropped 1 base, with 14 bases sitting between them. The V gene's germline CDR1 is SGHTA and CDR2 FQGNSA. This CDR3 comprises 15 residues. The CDR3 region has the DNA TGTGCCAGCAGCCGGACCTGGCGGGGCCAAGAGACCCAGTACTTC. It yields the protein CASSRTWRGQETQYF. The variable domain in full, with the rest retrieved from reference TRBV7-2 and TRBJ2-5, is GAGVSQSPSNKVTEKGKDVELRCDPISGHTALYWYRQSLGQGLEFLIYFQGNSAPDKSGLPSDRFSAERTGGSVSTLTIQRTQQEDSAVYLCASSRTWRGQETQYFGPGTRLLVL.

The V call is TRBV6-5, the J call TRBJ1-4; D gene ambiguous. Germline CDR1 MNHEY, CDR2 SVGAGI. The CDR3 covers 13 residues. V was cut by 4 bases and J by 6 bases, with 9 bases left in between. The CDR3 nucleotides read TGTGCCAGCAGTTCGCGGGAATATGAAAAACTGTTTTTT. This encodes CASSSREYEKLFF.

The chain has TRBV5-6 and TRBJ1-5; tentative D call: TRBD1 (6 bases). The V end lost 2 bases, the J end lost 13 bases, and 25 bases lay between the germline ends. CDR1 is SGHDT, CDR2 YYEEEE, per germline. CDR3 size: 16 residues. The chain's CDR3 is CASSLGSGTAGQGQHF. CDR3 in DNA: TGTGCCAGCAGCTTAGGGTCCGGGACGGCCGGTCAGGGGCAGCATTTT.

The chain is built from TRBV5-5 and TRBJ1-1; D perhaps matches TRBD1 (6 bases). The CDR3 is 15 amino acids. V shed 2 bases and J shed 1 base, with 12 bases lying between them. The germline CDR1 and CDR2 sequences are SGHKS and YYEKEE (reference sequence). The CDR3 DNA reads TGTGCCAGCAGCTTAATGACAGGCGCGAACACTGAAGCTTTCTTT. Translating gives CASSLMTGANTEAFF.

J is TRBJ1-1 and V is TRBV20-1, with D possibly being TRBD1 (5 bases). With 3 bases removed from V and 8 bases from J, the gap between germline ends came to 19 bases. The germline gives CDR1 DFQATT, CDR2 SNEGSKA (reference sequence). CDR3 length equals 14 residues. Here the CDR3 DNA reads TGCAGTGCTAGTCGGTCGGCAGAGAGACAGGAAGCTTTCTTT. This codes for CSASRSAERQEAFF.

The rearrangement joins TRBV12-3 or TRBV12-4 to TRBJ1-1; 7 bases align to TRBD1. Losses at the gene ends were 1 base for V and 10 bases for J; bases not matched to a gene: 6. This CDR3 region has 13 residues. The CDR3 nucleotides read TGTGCCAGCAGTTTAGGAGGGGACAGAGGAGCTTTCTTT. It specifies CASSLGGDRGAFF.

The CDR3 nucleotides are TGCGCCAGCAGTAGCGGGGACTACAATGAGCAGTTCTTC. Translating gives CASSSGDYNEQFF. This chain joins TRBV5-1 and TRBJ2-1; TRBD2 aligns across 8 bases. There are 13 residues in the CDR3. Trimming took 5 bases from V and 3 from J; bases not matched to a gene: 1. The germline V gene has CDR1 SGHRS and CDR2 YFSETQ.

The chain employs TRBV3-1 (or the pseudogene TRBV3-2) and TRBJ2-1, with 8 nucleotides matching TRBD2. Germline CDR1 reads LGHDT; CDR2 reads YNNKEL (reference sequence). The V segment lost 2 bases and the J segment 3 bases; nucleotides outside the gene matches: 9. The CDR3 totals 17 residues. The CDR3 reads CASSQSGPGGGYNEQFF. The CDR3 DNA follows: TGTGCCAGCAGCCAATCAGGACCCGGGGGGGGCTACAATGAGCAGTTCTTC.

The chain carries TRBV15 and TRBJ2-3; unclear D gene. Germline values: CDR1 LNHNV, CDR2 YYDKDF (reference sequence). This CDR3 has 18 amino acids. Trimming cost V 2 bases and J 2 bases, with 20 bases left between them. The CDR3 DNA follows: TGTGCCACCAGCAGACTACCCGCGTCCGGCAGGTCCACAGATACGCAGTATTTT. Protein sequence: CATSRLPASGRSTDTQYF.

A remark on this clone: One junction end does not reproduce the germline sequence, and a read error may be involved. This CDR3 is CASSQADRGMDF. The CDR3 region has the DNA TGTGCCAGCAGCCAGGCTGACAGGGGAATGGACTTC. This sequence joins TRBV3-1 (or the pseudogene TRBV3-2) and TRBJ2-7; 8 nucleotides line up with TRBD1. Germline values: CDR1 LGHDT, CDR2 YNNKEL (reference sequence). The CDR3 consists of 12 residues.

The V gene is TRBV10-3, the J gene TRBJ1-1; D call uncertain. This CDR3 is 14 amino acids long. Trimming pared 0 bases from V and 1 base from J, leaving 6 bases between. Per germline, CDR1 ENHRY and CDR2 SYGVKD. The CDR3 sequence: CAISESQANTEAFF. The CDR3 DNA reads TGTGCCATCAGTGAGTCGCAAGCGAACACTGAAGCTTTCTTT.

The rearrangement uses TRBV2 and TRBJ2-3; TRBD2 agrees at 16 bases. V trimming: 8 bases; J trimming: 3 bases; junction bases outside the gene matches: 8. The CDR3 runs 17 residues. CDR1 and CDR2 (germline): SNHLY, FYNNEI. CDR3 protein: CASLGTSGGARTDTQYF. The DNA of the CDR3 is TGTGCCAGCCTCGGGACTAGCGGGGGGGCCAGGACAGATACGCAGTATTTT.

The chain joins TRBV6-5 to TRBJ2-2; 11 nucleotides align to TRBD2. This CDR3 is built from 15 residues. Germline V gene sequence: CDR1 MNHEY, CDR2 SVGAGI. J lost 5 bases, V lost 6 bases, and 5 bases had no gene match. The CDR3 sequence: CASRRLAGRTGELFF. In DNA form, the CDR3 reads TGTGCCAGCAGAAGACTAGCGGGGAGGACCGGGGAGCTGTTTTTT.